The present entry profiles one T cell receptor beta chain with its context. This specimen belongs to a study of technical replicates of blood from a few donors. The protocol was immunoSEQ multiplex PCR, while the TCRdb copy is restricted to in-frame clones and leaves out a portion. The sample holds tens of thousands of clones, roughly 89% seen once. CDR1 is SGHRS, CDR2 YFSETQ, per germline. This CDR3 spans 15 amino acids. V lost 2 bases, J lost 6 bases, and 3 bases stayed unmatched. The chain employs TRBV5-1 and TRBJ2-2, with TRBD1 matching over 11 bases. The source is a human donor in good health. The source material was T cells isolated from PBMCs. CDR3 nucleotide sequence: TGCGCCAGCAGCTTAGGACAGGGGGCAGCCGGGGAGCTGTTTTTT. Translation gives CASSLGQGAAGELFF.